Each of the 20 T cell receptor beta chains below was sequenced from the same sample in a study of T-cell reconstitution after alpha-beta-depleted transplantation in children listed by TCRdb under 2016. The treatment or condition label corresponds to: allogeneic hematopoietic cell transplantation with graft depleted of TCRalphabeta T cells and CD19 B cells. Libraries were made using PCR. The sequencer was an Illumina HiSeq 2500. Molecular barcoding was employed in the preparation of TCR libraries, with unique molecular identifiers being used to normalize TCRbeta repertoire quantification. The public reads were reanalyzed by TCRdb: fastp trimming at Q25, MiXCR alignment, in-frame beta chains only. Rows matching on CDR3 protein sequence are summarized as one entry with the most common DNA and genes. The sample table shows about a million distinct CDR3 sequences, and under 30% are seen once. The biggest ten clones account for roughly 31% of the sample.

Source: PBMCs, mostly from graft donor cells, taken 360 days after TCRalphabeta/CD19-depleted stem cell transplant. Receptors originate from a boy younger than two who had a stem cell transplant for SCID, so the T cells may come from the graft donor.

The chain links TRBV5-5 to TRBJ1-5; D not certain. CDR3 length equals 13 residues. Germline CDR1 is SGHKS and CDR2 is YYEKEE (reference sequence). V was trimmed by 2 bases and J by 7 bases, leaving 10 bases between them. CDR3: CASSFGPQQPQHF. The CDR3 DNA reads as TGTGCCAGCAGCTTTGGGCCCCAACAGCCCCAGCATTTT.

CDR3 loop: CASSPGTFTEAFF. In nucleotides, the CDR3 is TGCGCCAGCAGCCCCGGGACCTTCACTGAAGCTTTCTTT. The rearrangement uses TRBV5-1 and TRBJ1-1; a possible D gene is TRBD1 (5 bases). Looked up from germline, CDR1 is SGHRS and CDR2 is YFSETQ. The CDR3 has 13 amino acids. The V end lost 4 bases, the J end lost 4 bases, and 11 bases lay between the germline ends.

DNA of the CDR3: TGCGCCAGCAGCGAGGATTGGGACAAGGACTATGGCTACACCTTC. Its translation is CASSEDWDKDYGYTF. The chain uses TRBV5-1 and TRBJ1-2; maybe TRBD1 (6 bases). V lost 4 bases to trimming and J lost 3 bases, with 16 bases between them. The CDR3 spans 15 residues. Germline CDR1 is SGHRS and CDR2 is YFSETQ.

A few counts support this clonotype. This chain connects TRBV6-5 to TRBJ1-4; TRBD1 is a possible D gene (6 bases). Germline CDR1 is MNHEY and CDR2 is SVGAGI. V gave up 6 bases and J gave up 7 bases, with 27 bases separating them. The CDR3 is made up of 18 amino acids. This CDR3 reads CASSLTGTLLRGAEKLFF. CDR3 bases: TGTGCCAGCAGCCTAACCGGGACCCTACTCAGGGGTGCTGAAAAACTGTTTTTT.

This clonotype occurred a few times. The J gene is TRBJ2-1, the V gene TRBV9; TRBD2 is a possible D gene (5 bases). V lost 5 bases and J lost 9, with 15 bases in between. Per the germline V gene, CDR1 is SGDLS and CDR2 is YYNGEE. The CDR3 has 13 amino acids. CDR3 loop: CASRSALSGEQFF. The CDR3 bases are TGTGCCAGCAGAAGCGCATTAAGCGGTGAGCAGTTCTTC.

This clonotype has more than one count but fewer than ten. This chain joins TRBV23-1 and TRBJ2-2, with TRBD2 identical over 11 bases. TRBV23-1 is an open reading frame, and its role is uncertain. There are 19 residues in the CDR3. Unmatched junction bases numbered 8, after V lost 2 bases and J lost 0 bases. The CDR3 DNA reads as TGCGCCAGCAGTCAACAGGCTAGCGGGGGGACGCCGAACACCGGGGAGCTGTTTTTT. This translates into CASSQQASGGTPNTGELFF.

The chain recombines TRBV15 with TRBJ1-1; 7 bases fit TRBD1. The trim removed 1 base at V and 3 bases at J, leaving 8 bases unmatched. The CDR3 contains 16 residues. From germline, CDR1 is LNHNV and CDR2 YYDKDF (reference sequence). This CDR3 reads CATSRVLWDSYTEAFF. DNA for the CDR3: TGTGCCACCAGCAGAGTCTTGTGGGACAGTTACACTGAAGCTTTCTTT.

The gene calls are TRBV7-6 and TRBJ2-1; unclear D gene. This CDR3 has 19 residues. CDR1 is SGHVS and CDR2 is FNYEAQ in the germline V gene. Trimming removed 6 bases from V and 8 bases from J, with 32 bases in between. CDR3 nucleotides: TGTGCCAGCAGAGATTTAGTGGATCAGGCGGTCCACAGCATCGATGAGCAGTTCTTC. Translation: CASRDLVDQAVHSIDEQFF.

The CDR3 region has the DNA TGCGGGACACCGGGGCGGGGGGGCACCGGGGAGCTGTTTTTT. The encoded protein is CGTPGRGGTGELFF. This rearrangement joins TRBV20-1 to TRBJ2-2, with 9 bases that match TRBD2. CDR1 is DFQATT and CDR2 is SNEGSKA in the germline V gene (reference sequence). The CDR3 runs 14 residues.

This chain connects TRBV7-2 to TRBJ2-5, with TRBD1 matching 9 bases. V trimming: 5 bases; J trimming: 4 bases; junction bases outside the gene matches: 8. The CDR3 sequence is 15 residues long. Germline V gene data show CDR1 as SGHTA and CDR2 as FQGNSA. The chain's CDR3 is CASSRRDRELETQYF. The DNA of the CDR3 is TGTGCCAGCAGCCGGAGGGACAGGGAGTTAGAGACCCAGTACTTC.

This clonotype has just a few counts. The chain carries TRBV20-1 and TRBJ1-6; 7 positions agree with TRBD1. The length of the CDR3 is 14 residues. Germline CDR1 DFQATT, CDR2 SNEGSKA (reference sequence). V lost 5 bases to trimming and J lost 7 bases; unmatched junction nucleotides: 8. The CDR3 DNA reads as TGCAGTGCTGGTCCGGGACAGCGGAATTCACCCCTCCACTTT. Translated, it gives CSAGPGQRNSPLHF.

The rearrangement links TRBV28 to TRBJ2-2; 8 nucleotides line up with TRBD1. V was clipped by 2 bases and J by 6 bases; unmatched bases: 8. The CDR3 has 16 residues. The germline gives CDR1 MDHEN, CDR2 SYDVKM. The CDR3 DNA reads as TGTGCCAGCAGTTTAGAGTCCCCACAGGGGGCCGGGGAGCTGTTTTTT. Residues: CASSLESPQGAGELFF. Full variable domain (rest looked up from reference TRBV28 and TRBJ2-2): DVKVTQSSRYLVKRTGEKVFLECVQDMDHENMFWYRQDPGLGLRLIYFSYDVKMKEKGDIPEGYSVSREKKERFSLILESASTNQTSMYLCASSLESPQGAGELFFGEGSRLTVL.

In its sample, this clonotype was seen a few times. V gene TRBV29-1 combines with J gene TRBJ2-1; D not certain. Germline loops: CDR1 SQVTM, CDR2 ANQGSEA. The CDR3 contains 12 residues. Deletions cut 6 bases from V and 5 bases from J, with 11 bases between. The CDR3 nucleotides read TGCAGCGTAAGTAGAAGTCACAATGAGCAGTTCTTC. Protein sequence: CSVSRSHNEQFF.

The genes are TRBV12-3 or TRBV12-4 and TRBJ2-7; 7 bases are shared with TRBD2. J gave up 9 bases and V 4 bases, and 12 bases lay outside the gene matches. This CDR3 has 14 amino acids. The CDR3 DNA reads TGTGCCAGCAGTTCCAGCGGGGAAAACTTGGGGCAGTACTTC. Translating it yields CASSSSGENLGQYF.

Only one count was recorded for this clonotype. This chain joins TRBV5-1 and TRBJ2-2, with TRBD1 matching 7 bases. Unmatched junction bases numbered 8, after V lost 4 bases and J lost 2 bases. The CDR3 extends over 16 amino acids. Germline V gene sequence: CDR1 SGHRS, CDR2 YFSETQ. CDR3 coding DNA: TGCGCCAGCAGCCTCCAGACAGGGTTAAACACCGGGGAGCTGTTTTTT. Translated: CASSLQTGLNTGELFF.

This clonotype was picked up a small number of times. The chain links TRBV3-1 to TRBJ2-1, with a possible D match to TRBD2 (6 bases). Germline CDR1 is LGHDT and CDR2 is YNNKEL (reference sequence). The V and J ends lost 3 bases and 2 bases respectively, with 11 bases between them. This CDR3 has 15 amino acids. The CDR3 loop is CASSHLLAPYNEQFF. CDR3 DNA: TGTGCCAGCAGCCACTTACTAGCCCCCTACAATGAGCAGTTCTTC.

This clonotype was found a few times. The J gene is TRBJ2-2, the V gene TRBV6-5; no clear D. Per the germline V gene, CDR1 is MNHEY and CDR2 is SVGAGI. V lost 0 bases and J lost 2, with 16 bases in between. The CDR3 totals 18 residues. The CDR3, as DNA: TGTGCCAGCAGTTACTCGATGGCATCTCTAGGCAACACCGGGGAGCTGTTTTTT. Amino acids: CASSYSMASLGNTGELFF.

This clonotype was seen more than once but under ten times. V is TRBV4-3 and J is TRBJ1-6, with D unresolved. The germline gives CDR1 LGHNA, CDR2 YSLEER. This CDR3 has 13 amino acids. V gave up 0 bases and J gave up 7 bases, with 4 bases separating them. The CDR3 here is CASSQEVNSPLHF. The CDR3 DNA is TGCGCCAGCAGCCAAGAGGTGAATTCACCCCTCCACTTT.

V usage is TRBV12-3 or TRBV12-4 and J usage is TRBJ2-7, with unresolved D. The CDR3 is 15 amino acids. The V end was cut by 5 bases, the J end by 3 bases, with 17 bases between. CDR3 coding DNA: TGTGCCAGCAGTCGGTCGGGCTTCGCGAACTACGAGCAGTACTTC. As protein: CASSRSGFANYEQYF.

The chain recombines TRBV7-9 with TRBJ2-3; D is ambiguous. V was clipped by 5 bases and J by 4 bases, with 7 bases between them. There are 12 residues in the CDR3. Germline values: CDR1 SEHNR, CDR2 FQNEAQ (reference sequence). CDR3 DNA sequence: TGTGCCAGCAGCCAAGCACCAGATACGCAGTATTTT. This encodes CASSQAPDTQYF.